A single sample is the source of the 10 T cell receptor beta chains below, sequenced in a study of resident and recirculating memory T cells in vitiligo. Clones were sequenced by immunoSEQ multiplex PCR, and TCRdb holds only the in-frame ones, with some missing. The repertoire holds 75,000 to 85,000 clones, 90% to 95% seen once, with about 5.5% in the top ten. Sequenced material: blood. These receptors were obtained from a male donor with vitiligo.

CDR3 amino acids: CASSKGGENEQYF. DNA for the CDR3: TGTGCCAGCAGCAAAGGAGGAGAGAACGAGCAGTACTTC. This rearrangement joins TRBV21-1 to TRBJ2-7; TRBD2 is the table's D call, not checked against the DNA. TRBV21-1 corresponds to a pseudogene. The CDR3 spans 13 residues.

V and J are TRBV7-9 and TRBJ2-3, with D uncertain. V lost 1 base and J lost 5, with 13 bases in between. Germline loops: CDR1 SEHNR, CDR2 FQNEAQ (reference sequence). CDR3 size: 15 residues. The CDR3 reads CASSLVRGPGDTQYF. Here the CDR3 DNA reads TGTGCCAGCAGCTTAGTGCGTGGGCCTGGAGATACGCAGTATTTT.

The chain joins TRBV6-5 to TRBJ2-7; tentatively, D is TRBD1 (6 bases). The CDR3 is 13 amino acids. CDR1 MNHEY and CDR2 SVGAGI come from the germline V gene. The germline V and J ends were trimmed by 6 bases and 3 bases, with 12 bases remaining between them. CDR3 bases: TGTGCCAGCAGCCCGCCGACAGGCTACGAGCAGTACTTC. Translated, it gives CASSPPTGYEQYF.

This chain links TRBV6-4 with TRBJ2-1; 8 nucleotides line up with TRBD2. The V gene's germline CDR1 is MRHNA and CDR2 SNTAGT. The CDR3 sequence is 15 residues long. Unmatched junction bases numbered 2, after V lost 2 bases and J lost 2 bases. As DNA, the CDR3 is TGTGCCAGCAGTGACACGGGAGGGACCTACAATGAGCAGTTCTTC. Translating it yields CASSDTGGTYNEQFF.

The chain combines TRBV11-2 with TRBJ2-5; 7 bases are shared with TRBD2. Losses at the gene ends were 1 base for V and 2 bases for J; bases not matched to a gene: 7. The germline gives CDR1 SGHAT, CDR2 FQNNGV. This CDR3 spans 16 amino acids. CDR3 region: CASSLGVGGRQETQYF. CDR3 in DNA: TGTGCCAGCAGCTTAGGGGTGGGAGGGCGTCAAGAGACCCAGTACTTC.

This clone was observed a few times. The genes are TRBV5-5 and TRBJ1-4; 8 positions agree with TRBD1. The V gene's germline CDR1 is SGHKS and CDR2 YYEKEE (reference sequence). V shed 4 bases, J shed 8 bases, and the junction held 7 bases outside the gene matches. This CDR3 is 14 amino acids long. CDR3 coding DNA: TGTGCCAGCAGCCCGAGGACAGGGTGGGAAAAACTGTTTTTT. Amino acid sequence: CASSPRTGWEKLFF.

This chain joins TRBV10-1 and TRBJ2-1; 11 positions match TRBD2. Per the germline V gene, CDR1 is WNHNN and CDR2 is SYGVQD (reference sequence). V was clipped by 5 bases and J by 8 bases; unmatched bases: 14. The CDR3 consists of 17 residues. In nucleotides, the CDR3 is TGCGCCAGCAGTACACTGGGGGGACTAGCGGTGGTCGATGAGCAGTTCTTC. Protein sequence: CASSTLGGLAVVDEQFF.

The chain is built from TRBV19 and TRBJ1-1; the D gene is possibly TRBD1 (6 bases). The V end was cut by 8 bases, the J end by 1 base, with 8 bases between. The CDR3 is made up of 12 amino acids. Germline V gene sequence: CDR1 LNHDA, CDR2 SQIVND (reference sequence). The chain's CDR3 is CASYRANTEAFF. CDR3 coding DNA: TGTGCCAGTTACAGGGCGAACACTGAAGCTTTCTTT.

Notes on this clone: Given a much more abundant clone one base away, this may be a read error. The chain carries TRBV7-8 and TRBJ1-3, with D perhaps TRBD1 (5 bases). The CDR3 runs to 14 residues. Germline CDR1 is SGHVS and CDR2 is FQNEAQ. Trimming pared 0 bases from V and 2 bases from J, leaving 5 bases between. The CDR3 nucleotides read TGTGCCAGCAGCTTAGCAGGGGCTGGAAACACCATATATTTT. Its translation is CASSLAGAGNTIYF.

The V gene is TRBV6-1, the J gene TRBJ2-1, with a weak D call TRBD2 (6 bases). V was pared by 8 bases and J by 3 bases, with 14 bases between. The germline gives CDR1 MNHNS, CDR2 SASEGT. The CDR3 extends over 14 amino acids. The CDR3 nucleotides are TGTGCCAGCTCTCGACTAGGGGACTACAATGAGCAGTTCTTC. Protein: CASSRLGDYNEQFF.